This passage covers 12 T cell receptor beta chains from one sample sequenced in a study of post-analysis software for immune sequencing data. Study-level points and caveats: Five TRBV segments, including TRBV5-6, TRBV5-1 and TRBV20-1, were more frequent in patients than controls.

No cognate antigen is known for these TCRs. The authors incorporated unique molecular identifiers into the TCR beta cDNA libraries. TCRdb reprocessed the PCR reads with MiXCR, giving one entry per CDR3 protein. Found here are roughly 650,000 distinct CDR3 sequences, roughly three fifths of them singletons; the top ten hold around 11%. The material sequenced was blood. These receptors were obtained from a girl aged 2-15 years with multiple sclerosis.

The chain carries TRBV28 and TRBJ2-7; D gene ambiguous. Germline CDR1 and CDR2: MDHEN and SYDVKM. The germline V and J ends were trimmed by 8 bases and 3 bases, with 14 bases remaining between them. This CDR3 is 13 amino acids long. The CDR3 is CASARTYYYEQYF. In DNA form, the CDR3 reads TGTGCCAGCGCGAGGACGTATTACTACGAGCAGTACTTC. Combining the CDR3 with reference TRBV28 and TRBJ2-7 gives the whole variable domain DVKVTQSSRYLVKRTGEKVFLECVQDMDHENMFWYRQDPGLGLRLIYFSYDVKMKEKGDIPEGYSVSREKKERFSLILESASTNQTSMYLCASARTYYYEQYFGPGTRLTVT.

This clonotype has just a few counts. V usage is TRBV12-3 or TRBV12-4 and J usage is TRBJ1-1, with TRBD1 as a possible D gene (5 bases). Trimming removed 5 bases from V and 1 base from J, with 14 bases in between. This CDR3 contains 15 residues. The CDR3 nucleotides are TGTGCCAGCAGTCCGCAGGGCCTATCGAACACTGAAGCTTTCTTT. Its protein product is CASSPQGLSNTEAFF.

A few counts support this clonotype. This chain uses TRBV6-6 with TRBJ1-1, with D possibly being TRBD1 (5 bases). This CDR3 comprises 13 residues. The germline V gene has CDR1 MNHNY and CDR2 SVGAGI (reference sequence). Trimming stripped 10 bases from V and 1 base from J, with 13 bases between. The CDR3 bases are TGTGCCAACAACTTCGACAGGAACACTGAAGCTTTCTTT. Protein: CANNFDRNTEAFF.

In DNA form, the CDR3 reads TGTGCCAGCAGCTATCACAGGGGAAGGTACAATGAGCAGTTCTTC. As protein: CASSYHRGRYNEQFF. J is TRBJ2-1 and V is TRBV7-2; 7 bases align to TRBD1. This CDR3 is 15 amino acids long. Germline lookup yields CDR1 SGHTA and CDR2 FQGNSA. J lost 4 bases, V lost 4 bases, and 7 bases had no gene match.

CDR3 in DNA: TGTGCCAGCAGTTCGCCAATACAGGGTTTGAATTCACCCCTCCACTTT. Translated: CASSSPIQGLNSPLHF. The chain is built from TRBV6-5 and TRBJ1-6; TRBD1 might be the D (6 bases). Germline V gene sequence: CDR1 MNHEY, CDR2 SVGAGI. CDR3 length equals 16 residues. V lost 4 bases, J lost 7 bases, and 17 bases lay in between.

CDR3 DNA sequence: TGCGCCAGCAGTGAGTCAGCAGGGCCAGATACGCAGTATTTT. Residues: CASSESAGPDTQYF. The chain links TRBV10-1 to TRBJ2-3; D perhaps matches TRBD1 (5 bases). CDR1 is WNHNN and CDR2 is SYGVQD in the germline V gene (reference sequence). V gave up 0 bases and J gave up 4 bases, with 8 bases separating them. This CDR3 has 14 amino acids.

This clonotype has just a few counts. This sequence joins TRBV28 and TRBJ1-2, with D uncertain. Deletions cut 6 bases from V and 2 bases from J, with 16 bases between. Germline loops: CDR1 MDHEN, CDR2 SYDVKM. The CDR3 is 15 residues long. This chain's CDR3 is CASSPGGALNYGYTF. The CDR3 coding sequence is TGTGCCAGCAGCCCGGGTGGAGCTTTGAACTATGGCTACACCTTC.

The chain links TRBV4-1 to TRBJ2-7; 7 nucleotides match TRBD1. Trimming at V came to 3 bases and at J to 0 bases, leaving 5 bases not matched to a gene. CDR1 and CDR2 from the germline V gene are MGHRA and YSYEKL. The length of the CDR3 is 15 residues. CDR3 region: CASSQTGTTSYEQYF. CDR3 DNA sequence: TGCGCCAGCAGCCAGACAGGGACGACCTCCTACGAGCAGTACTTC.

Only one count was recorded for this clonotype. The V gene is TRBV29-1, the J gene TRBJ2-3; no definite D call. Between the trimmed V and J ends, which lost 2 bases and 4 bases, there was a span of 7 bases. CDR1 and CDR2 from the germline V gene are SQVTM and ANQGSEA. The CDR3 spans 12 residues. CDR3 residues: CSVERRADTQYF. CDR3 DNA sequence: TGCAGCGTTGAAAGAAGGGCAGATACGCAGTATTTT.

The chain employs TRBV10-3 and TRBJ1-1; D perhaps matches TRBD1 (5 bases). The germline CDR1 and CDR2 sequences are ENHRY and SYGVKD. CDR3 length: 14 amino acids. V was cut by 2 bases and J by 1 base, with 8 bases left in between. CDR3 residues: CAISEGQGNTEAFF. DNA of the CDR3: TGTGCCATCAGTGAGGGTCAGGGGAACACTGAAGCTTTCTTT.

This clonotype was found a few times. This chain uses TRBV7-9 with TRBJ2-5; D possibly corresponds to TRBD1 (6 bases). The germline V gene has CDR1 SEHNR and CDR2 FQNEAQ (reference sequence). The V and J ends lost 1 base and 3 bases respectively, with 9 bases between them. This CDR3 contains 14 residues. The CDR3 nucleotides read TGTGCCAGCAGCTTAGTGAACAGGGAAGAGACCCAGTACTTC. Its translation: CASSLVNREETQYF.

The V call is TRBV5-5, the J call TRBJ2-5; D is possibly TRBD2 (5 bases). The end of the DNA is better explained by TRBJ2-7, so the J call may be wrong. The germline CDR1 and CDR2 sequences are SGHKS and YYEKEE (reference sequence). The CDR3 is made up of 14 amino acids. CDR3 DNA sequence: TGTGCCAGCAGCTACCCACTAGATGAGGGCGAGCAGTACTTC. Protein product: CASSYPLDEGEQYF.